This T cell receptor beta chain was found in a study of T cells after yellow fever vaccination. Points from the study as a whole: Abundant clonotypes from the bulk population could have been carried over as contaminants into FACS-sorted repertoires.

This clonotype was found many times. Its antigen is currently unknown. Between the trimmed V and J ends, which lost 0 bases and 0 bases, there was a span of 8 bases. Germline V CDR1 and CDR2: LGHNA, YSLEER. CDR3 length: 15 residues. TCRdb recomputed calls from the 5' RACE reads with MiXCR, one row per CDR3 protein. The sample has about 340,000 distinct CDR3 sequences; approximately 4.2% are singletons. This TCR was recovered from a man aged 18 to 29 who received the YFV17D yellow fever vaccine. J is TRBJ2-5 and V is TRBV4-3; D gene unclear. The starting material was PBMCs, obtained 5 days after the yellow fever booster vaccination. The DNA for the CDR3 is TGCGCCAGCAGCCAAGAATTGGGCAACCAAGAGACCCAGTACTTC. Its protein is CASSQELGNQETQYF.